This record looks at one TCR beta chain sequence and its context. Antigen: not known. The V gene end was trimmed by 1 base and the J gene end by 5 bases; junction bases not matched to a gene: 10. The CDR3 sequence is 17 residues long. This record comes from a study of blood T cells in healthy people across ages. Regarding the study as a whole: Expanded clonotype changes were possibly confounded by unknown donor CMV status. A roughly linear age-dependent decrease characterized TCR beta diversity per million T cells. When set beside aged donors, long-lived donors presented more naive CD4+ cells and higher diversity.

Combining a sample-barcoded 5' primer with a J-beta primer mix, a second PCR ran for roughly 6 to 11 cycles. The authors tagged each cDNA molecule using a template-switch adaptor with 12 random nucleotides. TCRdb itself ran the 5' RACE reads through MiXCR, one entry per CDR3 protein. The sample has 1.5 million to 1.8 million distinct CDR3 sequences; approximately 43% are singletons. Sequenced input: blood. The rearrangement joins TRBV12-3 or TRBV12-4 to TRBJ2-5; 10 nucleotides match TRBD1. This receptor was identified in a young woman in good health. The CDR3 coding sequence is TGTGCCAGCAGTTTAGGCTGGATGACAGGGGGCCGCGAGACCCAGTACTTC. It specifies CASSLGWMTGGRETQYF.